A selection of T cell receptor beta chains follows, all from one sample in a study of shared clonotypes between healthy human individuals. Sequencing was performed with immunoSEQ multiplex PCR; in TCRdb, only in-frame clones are kept and a portion is missing. The sample includes about 600,000 clones, almost 97% of them seen just once. Input material: naive CD4+ T cells sorted from blood. The receptor source for this set is a woman in her 30s in good health. Both conserved end residues are part of each CDR3. D genes are given only for firm matches. Rows give clone size only sometimes, using once, few, many, or a class for an expanded clone.

d_call clone_size j_call v_call cdr3_aa cdr3_nt
TRBD1 once TRBJ1-1 TRBV5-1 CASSKSGTGGTEAFF TGCGCCAGCAGCAAATCCGGGACAGGGGGCACTGAAGCTTTCTTT
TRBD1 . TRBJ2-5 TRBV5-6 CASSLVTGTGGETQYF TGTGCCAGCAGCTTGGTAACCGGGACAGGGGGAGAGACCCAGTACTTC
. . TRBJ1-5 TRBV2 CASRENTFGGQPQHF TGTGCCAGCAGGGAGAATACATTCGGGGGGCAGCCCCAGCATTTT
. . TRBJ1-1 TRBV4-1 CASSQVGTRNTEAFF TGCGCCAGCAGCCAAGTTGGGACACGGAACACTGAAGCTTTCTTT
. . TRBJ2-7 TRBV7-9 CASSLSLNYEQYF TGTGCCAGCAGCTTATCGCTGAACTACGAGCAGTACTTC
TRBD1 . TRBJ1-6 TRBV19 CASSTLDRGLASPLHF TGTGCCAGTAGTACCCTGGACAGGGGTCTGGCGTCACCCCTCCACTTT
. . TRBJ2-6 TRBV10-3 CAISESIGTGANVLTF TGTGCCATCAGTGAGTCGATAGGGACTGGGGCCAACGTCCTGACTTTC
. . TRBJ1-1 TRBV28 CASSLRQVMNTEAFF TGTGCCAGCAGTCTACGACAGGTTATGAACACTGAAGCTTTCTTT
. . TRBJ1-3 TRBV6-1 CASSEPIAGSGNTIYF TGTGCCAGCAGTGAACCAATCGCGGGCTCTGGAAACACCATATATTTT
. . TRBJ1-1 TRBV7-9 CASSAGVGNTEAFF TGTGCCAGCAGCGCAGGGGTCGGGAACACTGAAGCTTTCTTT
. . TRBJ2-7 TRBV5-6 CASSKIGGGIHEQYF TGTGCCAGCAGCAAGATCGGGGGCGGGATCCACGAGCAGTACTTC
. . TRBJ1-1 TRBV19 CASKRPGRNTEAFF TGTGCCAGTAAAAGGCCAGGAAGGAACACTGAAGCTTTCTTT
TRBD2 . TRBJ2-5 TRBV7-3 CASSPASGSIPRQETQYF TGTGCCAGCAGCCCCGCTAGCGGGAGTATACCACGCCAAGAGACCCAGTACTTC
TRBD1 . TRBJ1-2 TRBV6-6 CASNLEGGGYGYTF TGTGCCAGCAACCTTGAAGGGGGCGGATATGGCTACACCTTC
. . TRBJ2-3 TRBV9 CATSRDTRTDTQYF TGTGCCACGTCCAGGGACACACGCACAGATACGCAGTATTTT
TRBD2 . TRBJ2-7 TRBV6-5 CASRFIAGVVDEQYF TGTGCCAGCAGGTTCATAGCGGGAGTGGTCGACGAGCAGTACTTC
TRBD2 . TRBJ2-1 TRBV28 CASSPLPSGVYNEQFF TGTGCCAGCAGTCCTCTTCCTAGCGGGGTGTACAATGAGCAGTTCTTC
TRBD1 . TRBJ1-2 TRBV28 CASSLNRGGYTF TGTGCCAGCAGTTTAAACAGGGGGGGCTACACCTTC
. . TRBJ2-3 TRBV6-4 CASSDLFPPDTQYF TGTGCCAGCAGTGACCTCTTTCCCCCAGATACGCAGTATTTT
. . TRBJ2-7 TRBV18 CASSVSDSTYEQYF TGTGCCAGCTCAGTTAGCGATTCGACCTACGAGCAGTACTTC
. . TRBJ2-7 TRBV28 CASSPGFAGYYEQYF TGTGCCAGCAGTCCAGGTTTCGCAGGGTACTACGAGCAGTACTTC
. . TRBJ2-7 TRBV6-6 CASSASGYEQYF TGTGCCAGCAGTGCCTCCGGGTACGAGCAGTACTTC
TRBD1 . TRBJ1-5 TRBV6-1 CASTGTGWMNQPQHF TGTGCCAGCACAGGGACAGGGTGGATGAATCAGCCCCAGCATTTT
TRBD1 . TRBJ2-3 TRBV11-2 CASSQTGPTDTQYF TGTGCCAGCAGCCAGACAGGGCCCACAGATACGCAGTATTTT
. once TRBJ1-2 TRBV6-6 CASSYLRDYTF TGTGCCAGCAGTTACCTCAGGGACTACACCTTC
. . TRBJ1-1 TRBV9 CASSRTTPMNTEAFF TGTGCCAGCAGCCGGACAACGCCCATGAACACTGAAGCTTTCTTT
. once TRBJ1-3 TRBV5-1 CASSARSGSGNTIYF TGCGCCAGCAGCGCGCGTTCGGGGTCTGGAAACACCATATATTTT
. . TRBJ1-2 TRBV9 CASSVGEGHYGYTF TGTGCCAGCAGCGTAGGGGAGGGACACTATGGCTACACCTTC
. . TRBJ1-1 TRBV10-1 CASSLWMNTEAFF TGCGCCAGCAGTCTGTGGATGAACACTGAAGCTTTCTTT
. . TRBJ1-5 TRBV2 CASGYGGNLDQPQHF TGTGCCAGTGGTTACGGTGGAAACTTGGATCAGCCCCAGCATTTT
. . TRBJ2-5 TRBV7-2 CASSSPSRGSVHSGETQYF TGTGCCAGCAGCTCACCTTCTCGGGGTAGCGTGCACAGCGGGGAGACCCAGTACTTC
TRBD1 once TRBJ2-5 TRBV28 CASRNRGEETQYF TGTGCCAGCAGGAACAGGGGGGAGGAGACCCAGTACTTC
. . TRBJ2-7 TRBV5-1 CASSLVGGLDYEQYF TGCGCCAGCAGCTTGGTAGGAGGGTTGGACTACGAGCAGTACTTC
. . TRBJ1-2 TRBV10-3 CAIRGADYGYTF TGTGCCATCAGGGGGGCGGACTATGGCTACACCTTC
. . TRBJ2-7 TRBV6-5 CASSSPLATKPFF TGTGCCAGCAGTTCACCGCTAGCAACGAAACCCTTCTTC
TRBD1 . TRBJ2-6 TRBV28 CASSSLMTGPGANVLTF TGTGCCAGCAGTTCACTAATGACAGGGCCCGGGGCCAACGTCCTGACTTTC
. . TRBJ1-5 TRBV30 CAWSRQGNQPQHF TGTGCCTGGAGCCGACAGGGCAATCAGCCCCAGCATTTT
. . TRBJ2-7 TRBV5-1 CASSPGPGWAYEQYF TGCGCCAGCAGCCCTGGCCCGGGCTGGGCCTACGAGCAGTACTTC
. . TRBJ2-1 TRBV28 CASTNSGVKQFF TGTGCCAGCACCAACTCCGGGGTAAAGCAGTTCTTC
. . TRBJ2-1 TRBV5-4 CASSQYNEQFF TGTGCCAGCAGCCAGTACAATGAGCAGTTCTTC
. . TRBJ1-4 TRBV28 CASSFGGEKLFF TGTGCCAGCAGTTTTGGGGGGGAAAAACTGTTTTTT
. . TRBJ2-1 TRBV9 CASSPHGGSNEQFF TGTGCCAGCAGCCCTCATGGGGGGAGCAATGAGCAGTTCTTC
TRBD2 . TRBJ2-5 TRBV5-1 CASSWTSGRPETQYF TGCGCCAGCAGCTGGACTAGCGGGAGGCCGGAGACCCAGTACTTC
. . TRBJ2-7 TRBV6-6 CASSYDRSYEQYF TGTGCCAGCAGTTACGACAGGTCCTACGAGCAGTACTTC
TRBD2 . TRBJ2-1 TRBV5-1 CASAPLGTSGVSEQFF TGCGCCAGCGCCCCGCTCGGGACTAGCGGGGTCTCGGAGCAGTTCTTC
TRBD1 . TRBJ1-5 TRBV10-2 CASSDRDRLGQPQHF TGCGCCAGCAGTGACCGGGACAGGCTGGGTCAGCCCCAGCATTTT
. once TRBJ1-1 TRBV7-9 CASSLVDVMNTEAFF TGTGCCAGCAGCTTAGTGGACGTAATGAACACTGAAGCTTTCTTT
. . TRBJ2-1 TRBV5-4 CASSFAGRHPYNEQFF TGTGCCAGCAGCTTCGCGGGACGACACCCCTACAATGAGCAGTTCTTC
. . TRBJ2-2 TRBV9 CASSVVQGTGELFF TGTGCCAGCAGCGTAGTGCAGGGAACCGGGGAGCTGTTTTTT
TRBD2 . TRBJ2-1 TRBV7-9 CASSPGGGLIYNEQFF TGTGCCAGCAGCCCTGGGGGGGGATTGATATACAATGAGCAGTTCTTC
. . TRBJ2-7 TRBV15 CATSKFKVQEEYF TGTGCCACCAGCAAATTTAAGGTCCAAGAGGAGTACTTC
. . TRBJ2-2 TRBV2 CASSAEDTGELFF TGTGCCAGCAGTGCGGAGGACACCGGGGAGCTGTTTTTT
TRBD1 . TRBJ1-4 TRBV10-3 CAISGDRVNEKLFF TGTGCCATCAGTGGGGACAGAGTTAATGAAAAACTGTTTTTT
. . TRBJ1-3 TRBV18 CASSRDTENTIYF TGTGCCAGCTCACGGGACACCGAAAACACCATATATTTT